These T cell receptor beta chains were read from a single sample in a study of patients and donors after allogeneic stem cell transplantation. TCRdb fed the RT-PCR reads into MiXCR, producing one record per CDR3 protein. Of hundreds of thousands of distinct CDR3 sequences in the sample, less than 50% were seen once. The specimen was blood, either unsorted or a sorted T cell fraction (not recorded which). Receptors originate from a human donor who was either an allogeneic HSCT recipient or a stem cell or donor lymphocyte infusion donor (not recorded which). It is not recorded whose cells these are; they may come from a transplant donor. Both conserved end residues are part of each CDR3. A D gene is named only where the DNA matches it firmly. For some rows the clone size is stated as once, few or many, or as a class when expanded; others skip it.

TRBJ1-1 | - | TRBV29-1 | - | TGCAGCGTTAACGGATTACGAGGTAACACTGAAGCTTTCTTT | CSVNGLRGNTEAFF
TRBJ2-7 | TRBD1 | TRBV28 | few | TGTGCCAGCAGAGACGGGACAGGGGAAAACGAGCAGTACTTC | CASRDGTGENEQYF
TRBJ1-6 | TRBD1 | TRBV28 | few | TGTGCCAGCAACGACAGGGGAGGATCACCCCTCCACTTT | CASNDRGGSPLHF
TRBJ1-6 | TRBD1 | TRBV12-3/TRBV12-4 | few | TGTGCCAGCAGTGAGACAGGGGGTTCACCCCTCCACTTT | CASSETGGSPLHF
TRBJ1-1 | - | TRBV2 | - | TGTGCCAGCAAGGGTTACACTGAAGCTTTCTTT | CASKGYTEAFF
TRBJ1-3 | TRBD1 | TRBV12-5 | few | TGTGCTAGTGGTTCTGCCGGGACAGGGAGAAACACCATATATTTT | CASGSAGTGRNTIYF
TRBJ1-2 | TRBD1 | TRBV30 | once | TGTGCCTGGAGTGGGACAGGGGCCAACTATGGCTACACCTTC | CAWSGTGANYGYTF
TRBJ2-3 | TRBD1 | TRBV12-3/TRBV12-4 | few | TGTGCCAGCAGTTTAAGCAGGGGGAGAGGCACAGATACGCAGTATTTT | CASSLSRGRGTDTQYF
TRBJ1-2 | - | TRBV4-3 | few | TGCGCCAGCAGCCAAAGGACGGACTATGGCTACACCTTC | CASSQRTDYGYTF
TRBJ2-4 | - | TRBV4-1 | - | TGCGCCAGCAGCCAAGGACCCGGGGCCGGGACCAAAAACATTCAGTACTTC | CASSQGPGAGTKNIQYF
TRBJ1-3 | - | TRBV7-2 | - | TGTGCCAGCAGCCGTTTAGGAAACACCATATATTTT | CASSRLGNTIYF
TRBJ1-5 | TRBD1 | TRBV28 | few | TGTGCCAGCTACGGACAGGGGTGGAATCAGCCCCAGCATTTT | CASYGQGWNQPQHF
TRBJ2-5 | - | TRBV7-9 | - | TGTGCCAGCACACCGACAGCGCAAGAGACCCAGTACTTC | CASTPTAQETQYF
TRBJ1-1 | - | TRBV11-2 | once | TGTGCCAGCAGCTTAGATGGAGGGGCTGAAGCTTTCTTT | CASSLDGGAEAFF